A selection of T cell receptor beta chains follows, all from one sample in a study of CD8+ T cells in alopecia areata. Some clones are missing from TCRdb's copy, which holds only in-frame ones; the method was immunoSEQ multiplex PCR. Of some 220,000 clones listed, 50% to 60% are singletons. Sequencing was performed on CD4+ T cells sorted from blood, taken at week 4, from a patient treated with tofacitinib. The source is a human donor with alopecia areata. The conserved cysteine and the conserved F or W are not part of the CDR3 here. The D gene is left open where the match is weak. A clone size is listed for some rows: how often the clone was seen (once, few, many), or a class if it is expanded.

cdr3_length d_call clone_size j_call v_call cdr3_aa
12 NA NA TRBJ2-2 TRBV29-1 SVRPQANTGELF
13 NA NA TRBJ2-2 TRBV9 ASSEAGTTPGELF
13 NA few TRBJ1-2 TRBV19 ASSASTRSGYGYT
13 NA NA TRBJ1-1 TRBV5-1 ASSFGPRQNTEAF
14 TRBD1 NA TRBJ1-1 TRBV4-1 ASSQDRGMMNTEAF
12 TRBD1 NA TRBJ1-1 TRBV29-1 SVERQGVNTEAF
9 NA NA TRBJ1-2 TRBV25-1 ASSEYDGYT
12 NA NA TRBJ2-3 TRBV5-1 ASSLGALRDTQY
12 NA few TRBJ2-6 TRBV2 ASTLIPGANVLT
14 TRBD1 NA TRBJ1-2 TRBV30 AWSVPADRRSYGYT
15 NA NA TRBJ1-6 TRBV30 AWSVDSPAFGSSPLH
11 TRBD1 NA TRBJ1-1 TRBV5-4 ASRQDRGTEAF
12 NA NA TRBJ1-1 TRBV27 ASSLIRSNTEAF
10 NA NA TRBJ2-5 TRBV14 ASSQNWETQY
11 NA NA TRBJ2-2 TRBV6-6 ASSNGQSGELF
11 NA NA TRBJ2-2 TRBV5-1 ASTPLDTGELF
14 NA once TRBJ2-3 TRBV15 ATSRGLGGATDTQY
11 TRBD1 few TRBJ1-1 TRBV27 ASSPGGYTEAF
15 TRBD1 NA TRBJ2-7 TRBV11-3 ASSSPARDRVSYEQY
10 NA few TRBJ1-1 TRBV30 AWGPSNTEAF
13 NA NA TRBJ2-2 TRBV9 ASSPPNGNTGELF
13 NA NA TRBJ2-7 TRBV7-9 ASSLGTGSSYEQY
10 NA NA TRBJ2-3 TRBV6-5 ASSYPEDTQY
10 NA NA TRBJ1-2 TRBV29-1 SVDPTDYGYT
9 NA NA TRBJ2-1 TRBV30 AWSVGSEQF
11 NA NA TRBJ2-6 TRBV27 ASSSAGANVLT
11 NA NA TRBJ2-2 TRBV29-1 SVPQENTGELF
10 NA NA TRBJ2-3 TRBV2 ASSTLTDTQY
11 NA NA TRBJ1-2 TRBV29-1 SVDNGANYGYT
13 NA NA TRBJ1-6 TRBV27 ASSFSGGSGSPLH
15 TRBD1 NA TRBJ2-6 TRBV25-1 ASSGGQGASGANVLT
13 NA NA TRBJ1-6 TRBV5-6 ASSPGTTDNSPLH
15 TRBD2 NA TRBJ2-2 TRBV4-1 ASSQLAGGGSTGELF
13 NA NA TRBJ2-5 TRBV7-8 ASSLARLDLGTQY
11 NA NA TRBJ2-5 TRBV5-6 ASSMGGPETQY
12 NA NA TRBJ1-2 TRBV15 ATSIGAGRGGYT
9 NA NA TRBJ1-1 TRBV28 ASTPGTEAF
15 TRBD1 NA TRBJ2-1 TRBV5-1 ASSMTYGTGEFNEQF
15 TRBD1 NA TRBJ1-5 TRBV30 AWSNSEKTGHNQPQH
15 TRBD1 once TRBJ1-5 TRBV4-1 ASSQEYSTGDNQPQH
13 NA NA TRBJ2-7 TRBV7-2 ASSLEAGALYEQY
10 NA once TRBJ2-3 TRBV2 ASSEMVGTQY
12 NA NA TRBJ1-4 TRBV29-1 SVPGRAPNEKLF
12 NA few TRBJ2-7 TRBV5-1 ASSFRIDSYEQY
9 NA NA TRBJ1-1 TRBV2 ASRNLVEAF
15 NA once TRBJ1-6 TRBV5-1 ASSRTSMSSYNSPLH
11 NA NA TRBJ2-7 TRBV30 AWSVGVTYEQY
11 NA NA TRBJ1-1 TRBV29-1 SVDIVANTEAF
11 NA NA TRBJ1-1 TRBV29-1 SASTGRETEAF
14 NA NA TRBJ1-5 TRBV23-1 ASSQSDAKPYQPQH
13 NA once TRBJ2-5 TRBV27 ASSGRPGRQETQY
15 TRBD1 NA TRBJ1-5 TRBV5-6 ASSYYRGLGSNQPQH
14 TRBD1 NA TRBJ1-3 TRBV9 ASSAETGFSGNTIY
9 NA NA TRBJ2-5 TRBV25-1 ASSEQVTQY
9 NA NA TRBJ2-5 TRBV29-1 SVQAPGTQY
11 TRBD1 few TRBJ2-3 TRBV30 AWSGQGADTQY
12 TRBD2 NA TRBJ2-1 TRBV29-1 SVVRLAVYNEQF
11 NA few TRBJ1-1 TRBV7-3 ASSLTPNTEAF